Below are 5 T cell receptor beta chains sequenced from a single sample in a study of sequential checkpoint blockade in melanoma. TCRdb's copy holds only in-frame clones and misses some; the assay was immunoSEQ multiplex PCR. The table includes 2,000 to 2,500 clones, 17% detected once. Treatment in this sample: randomized to nivolumab then ipilimumab (arm A) or the reverse (arm B). The input for sequencing was tumor tissue (inferred from file names), taken from a patient given nivolumab and ipilimumab in sequence. The origin of the receptors is a human donor with melanoma.

In this sample, this clone is medium-sized (0.01 to 0.1%). This chain uses TRBV11-3 with TRBJ1-4; D is unresolved. Trimming pared 7 bases from V and 0 bases from J, leaving 9 bases between. The CDR3 runs 14 residues. Germline V gene data show CDR1 as SGHNT and CDR2 as YENEEA. This chain's CDR3 is CASTREATNEKLFF. CDR3 coding DNA: TGTGCCAGCACCCGGGAAGCAACTAATGAAAAACTGTTTTTT.

This clone is deemed medium-sized. This chain joins TRBV11-3 and TRBJ1-1; tentatively, D is TRBD1 (5 bases). Trimming took 3 bases from V and 4 from J, leaving 15 bases between them. In germline, CDR1 is SGHNT, CDR2 YENEEA. This CDR3 has 15 amino acids. The CDR3 is CASSFVQGSGTEAFF. The CDR3 region has the DNA TGTGCCAGCAGCTTCGTCCAGGGCTCAGGCACTGAAGCTTTCTTT.

The rearrangement uses TRBV19 and TRBJ1-1; 8 nucleotides match TRBD1. The CDR3 is made up of 16 amino acids. Germline V gene data show CDR1 as LNHDA and CDR2 as SQIVND (reference sequence). J was trimmed by 4 bases and V by 6 bases; bases with no gene match: 13. CDR3 residues: CASSPWATGAGTEAFF. CDR3 DNA sequence: TGTGCCAGTAGCCCATGGGCGACAGGGGCGGGCACTGAAGCTTTCTTT. The variable domain in full, with the rest retrieved from reference TRBV19 and TRBJ1-1, is DGGITQSPKYLFRKEGQNVTLSCEQNLNHDAMYWYRQDPGQGLRLIYYSQIVNDFQKGDIAEGYSVSREKKESFPLTVTSAQKNPTAFYLCASSPWATGAGTEAFFGQGTRLTVV.

This clone appeared many times. V is TRBV11-3 and J is TRBJ2-7, with D tentatively TRBD1 or TRBD2 (5 bases each). CDR1 SGHNT and CDR2 YENEEA come from the germline V gene. The V gene lost 5 bases and the J gene lost 4 bases, with 24 bases spanning the gap. This CDR3 is built from 17 residues. As DNA, the CDR3 is TGTGCCAGCAGCCCTCCCCTAGCAAAGGGGATAGGTTACGAGCAGTACTTC. This sequence encodes CASSPPLAKGIGYEQYF.

The gene calls are TRBV25-1 and TRBJ1-1, with unresolved D. The CDR3 sequence is 13 residues long. The germline gives CDR1 MGHDK, CDR2 SYGVNS. The V end was cut by 11 bases, the J end by 5 bases, with 18 bases between. The CDR3 region has the DNA TGTGCCGTAGCAAGTTACGGGAGGACTGAAGCTTTCTTT. This encodes CAVASYGRTEAFF.